This T cell receptor beta chain originates from a study of OX40 agonist ivuxolimab in advanced cancers. Study overall: Ivuxolimab was delivered to patients intravenously every 2 weeks at doses spanning 0.01 to 10 mg/kg.

Profiling relied on immunoSEQ multiplex PCR, and the TCRdb table lists in-frame clones only, not all of them. This sample carries tens of thousands of clones, about 90% of them seen once, and the ten largest clones take roughly 11%. Germline assignment: CDR1 SQVTM and CDR2 ANQGSEA. V was cut by 7 bases and J by 8 bases, with 16 bases left in between. The CDR3 loop spans 12 amino acids. Blood specimens came from baseline, cycle 4 day 1, and cycle 7 day 1. The rearrangement uses TRBV29-1 and TRBJ2-3; D possibly matches TRBD1 or TRBD2 (6 bases each). The sequence derives from an adult with an advanced solid tumor such as melanoma, head and neck, liver or kidney cancer. This sample comprised CD4+ or CD8+ T cells sorted from blood, obtained in a trial of the OX40 agonist ivuxolimab. The CDR3 DNA sequence: TGCAGCGCAGTCCAGGGGCGGGGTACGCAGTATTTT. It translates to CSAVQGRGTQYF.